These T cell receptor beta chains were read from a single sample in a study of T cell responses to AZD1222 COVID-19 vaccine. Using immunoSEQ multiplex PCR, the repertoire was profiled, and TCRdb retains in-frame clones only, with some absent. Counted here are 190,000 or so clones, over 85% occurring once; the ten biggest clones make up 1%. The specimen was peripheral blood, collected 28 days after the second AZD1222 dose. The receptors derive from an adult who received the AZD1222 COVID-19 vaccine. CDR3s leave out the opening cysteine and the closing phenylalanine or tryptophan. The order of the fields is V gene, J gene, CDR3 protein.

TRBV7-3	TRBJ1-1	ASSLRERATEAF
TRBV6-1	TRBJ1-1	ASSERGLGQMNTEAF
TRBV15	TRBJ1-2	ATSRGRSDDYT
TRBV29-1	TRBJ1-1	SGGGPSTEAF
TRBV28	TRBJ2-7	ASSPPGSAAYEQY
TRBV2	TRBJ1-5	ASSPRARGLEPQH
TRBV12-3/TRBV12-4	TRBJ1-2	ASSSTNYGYT
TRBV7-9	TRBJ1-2	ASSLLGIDRDYGYT
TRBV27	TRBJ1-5	ASSLSRHQPQH
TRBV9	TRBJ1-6	ASSEGGSYNSPLH
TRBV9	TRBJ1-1	ASSPTRDSTITEAF
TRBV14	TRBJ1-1	ASSQDTRQYTEAF
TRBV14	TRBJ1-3	ASSQETLRGNTIY
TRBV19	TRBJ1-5	ASSIGQLNQPQH
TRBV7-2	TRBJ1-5	ASSLGIYQPQH
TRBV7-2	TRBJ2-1	ASSLAWGSGFREQF
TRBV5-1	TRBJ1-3	ASSLRGGSPSSGNTIY
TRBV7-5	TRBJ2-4	ARTSVPTSQY
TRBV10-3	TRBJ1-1	AISESTYLAEAF
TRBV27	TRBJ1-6	ASQSGRNSPLH
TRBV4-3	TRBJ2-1	ASSQNAGGGTNEQF
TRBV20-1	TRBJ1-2	SAREVGYT
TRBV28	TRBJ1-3	ASSFPGQGRRNTIY
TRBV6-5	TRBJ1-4	ASSQKGGPNEKLF
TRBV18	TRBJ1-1	ASSPRSGLQFGTEAF
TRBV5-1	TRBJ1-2	ASSTLTGNGYT
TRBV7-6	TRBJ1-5	ASSSGNQPQH
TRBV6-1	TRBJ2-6	ASSARTGPGGANVLT
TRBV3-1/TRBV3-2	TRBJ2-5	ASSQNFQDRDRETQY
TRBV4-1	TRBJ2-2	ASSQVSLNTGELF
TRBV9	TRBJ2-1	ASSVGAALSYNEQF
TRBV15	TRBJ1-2	ATSRDPRAADNYGYT
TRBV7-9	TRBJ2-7	ASSLAGGSSYEQY
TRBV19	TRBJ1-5	AITGAPLSQPQH
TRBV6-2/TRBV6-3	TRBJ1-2	ASSFAEEAGYT
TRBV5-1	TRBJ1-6	ASSLDGRQGSSDSPLH
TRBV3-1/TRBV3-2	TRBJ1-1	ASSQGGRLNTEAF
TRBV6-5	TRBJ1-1	ASSYTGTVNTEAF
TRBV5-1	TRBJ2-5	ASSPGGISGGGETQY
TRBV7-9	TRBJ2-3	ASRRTGPSTDTQY
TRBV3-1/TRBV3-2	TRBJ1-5	ASSQGQNSNQPQH
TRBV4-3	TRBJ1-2	ASSQDQGGNYGYT
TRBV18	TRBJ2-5	ASSPGVGQETQY
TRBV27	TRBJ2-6	ASSRFVSGANVLT
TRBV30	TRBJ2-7	AWMGSYEQY
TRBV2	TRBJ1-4	ASSEHMLGADRFEKLF
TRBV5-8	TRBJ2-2	ASSLFGQSHSSGELF
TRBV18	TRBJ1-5	ASSRDISNQPQH
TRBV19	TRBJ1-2	ASSWDGSYGYT
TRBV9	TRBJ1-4	ASSVRDRGEKLF
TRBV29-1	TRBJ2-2	SALQTAGELF
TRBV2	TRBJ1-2	ASSGQGEGGYT
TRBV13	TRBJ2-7	ASSATSRSSYEQY
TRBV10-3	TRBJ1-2	AITGGADYGYT
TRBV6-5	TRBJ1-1	ASLRTGGTEAF
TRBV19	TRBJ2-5	ASSIGGTGYQETQY
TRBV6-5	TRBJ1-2	AAGGGYGYT
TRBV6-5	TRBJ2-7	ASSYSKAGGYEQY